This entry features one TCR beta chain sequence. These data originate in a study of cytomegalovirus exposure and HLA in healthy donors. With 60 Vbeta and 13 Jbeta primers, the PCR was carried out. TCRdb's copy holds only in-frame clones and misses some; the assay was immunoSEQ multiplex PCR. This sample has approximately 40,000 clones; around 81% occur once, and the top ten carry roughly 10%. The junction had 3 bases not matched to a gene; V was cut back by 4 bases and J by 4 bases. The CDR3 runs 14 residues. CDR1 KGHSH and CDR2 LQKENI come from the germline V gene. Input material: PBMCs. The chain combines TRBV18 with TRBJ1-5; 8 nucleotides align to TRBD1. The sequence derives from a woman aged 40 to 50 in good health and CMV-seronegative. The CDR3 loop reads CASSQDRVNQPQHF. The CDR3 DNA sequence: TGTGCCAGCTCACAGGACAGGGTAAATCAGCCCCAGCATTTT. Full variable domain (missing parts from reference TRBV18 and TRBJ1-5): NAGVMQNPRHLVRRRGQEARLRCSPMKGHSHVYWYRQLPEEGLKFMVYLQKENIIDESGMPKERFSAEFPKEGPSILRIQQVVRGDSAAYFCASSQDRVNQPQHFGDGTRLSIL.